This T cell receptor (beta chain) is from a study of blood T cells in healthy people across ages. The CDR3 totals 18 residues. V lost 0 bases to trimming and J lost 6 bases, with 23 bases between them. Germline assignment: CDR1 LNHNV and CDR2 YYDKDF (reference sequence). The study's findings and limits: Naive T cell percentage showed a strong correlation with the diversity of TCR beta. Diversity figures derived from one million T cells were judged to underestimate the true value. The fall in TCR beta diversity per million T cells was roughly linear with age.

Every sample gave at least 5 micrograms of total RNA when it was extracted. This clonotype occurred a few times. The antigen remains unidentified. Sample-barcoded 5' priming and a J-beta primer mix drove a second PCR of roughly 7 to 11 cycles. In TCRdb, the 5' RACE reads were re-called with MiXCR into one record per CDR3 protein. Of more than 800,000 distinct CDR3 sequences in the sample, around 28% were seen once. The rearrangement joins TRBV15 to TRBJ1-1, with D hard to call. Sequenced sample: blood. The source of this sequence is an elderly woman in good health. CDR3 DNA sequence: TGTGCCACCAGCAGAGATCGACATTTTAGTTGGGCATTCCCTGAAGCTTTCTTT. Translating it yields CATSRDRHFSWAFPEAFF.